The entry that follows covers one T cell receptor (beta chain) sequence. There is no known antigen for this receptor. No much larger clone exists at a distance of one base, and base qualities are not known. The data belong to a study of cytomegalovirus exposure and HLA in healthy donors (dated by TCRdb to 2015 to 2018). As for the study more broadly: An earlier analysis of roughly 500 of the donors reported approximately 280 Gb of sequence data and 117 million unique TCR beta sequences obtained from approximately 180 million T cells. An early release that covered about 640 HLA-typed donors contained approximately 300 gigabases of sequencing data and 70 million to 100 million unique TCR sequences. Of the roughly 430 genotyped donors, approximately 83% fell in the genetic ancestry cluster associated with self-reported Caucasian donors. The study aimed to test whether cataloging public T cell receptors could reveal signatures of past pathogen exposure. Using immunosequencing, the study profiled T cell repertoires from 550 to 750 subjects and related those repertoires to cytomegalovirus serostatus. A separate validation cohort of over a hundred different subjects was used in addition to the approximately 700-subject first cohort. To predict cytomegalovirus infection status, the study brought together high-throughput TCR immunosequencing, statistical association of individual TCRs with disease status, and machine learning. A later analysis re-examined previously published TCR beta repertoires from several hundred donors and added high-resolution HLA genotyping to investigate patterns of TCR occurrence. Rather than drawing on any new phenotypic data, the later analysis identified candidate immune exposures from TCR beta sequences and the way those sequences occurred across donors. To decide whether each TCR beta V gene segment behaved as functional or pseudogenic, an earlier analysis of some 580 of the donors relied on high-throughput TCR beta sequencing. Donor age, sex, ethnicity and CMV serostatus were compiled alongside the repertoire data. Genome-wide SNP genotypes for about three fifths of the roughly 670 donors were used in a later genetic analysis, which treated that subset as a discovery cohort. All discovery cohort repertoires had been generated using a single sequencing platform. Class I and class II HLA loci were covered by the typing at four-digit resolution. The number of typed donors differed by locus: roughly 629-640 for A, B, C, DRB1 and DQB1; 500 to 550 for DQA1; roughly 600 for DPA1; and about 450 for DPB1. Because of strong linkage in the cohort, roughly five DR-DQ haplotypes were treated as single units for association and clustering. Among a few hundred genotyped donors of the cohort, an average of around 240,000 unique TCR beta nucleotide sequences were sequenced per donor, roughly 18% of them non-productive. General conclusions and limits of the study: In this cohort, only TCR beta chains were sequenced, and detectable features were limited by the absence of alpha or paired-chain data. According to a later analysis, most CMV-associated TCR beta chains appeared to be HLA-restricted, and the HLA associations seemed to be driven largely by CMV exposure. A later analysis reported that several top co-occurrence clusters appeared linked to parvovirus B19, influenza, CMV and Epstein-Barr virus. For the cohort, immune exposure information was limited to CMV serostatus. A few of the identified cytomegalovirus-associated TCR beta chains were confirmed in vitro to be specific for cytomegalovirus antigens. While some public TCRs were present in many individuals, most TCR sequences turned up only very rarely across donors. A later analysis found that HLA-associated TCR beta chains were more clonally expanded and had lower generation probabilities than equally common non-associated chains. According to a later analysis, TCR association rates differed among HLA loci, with DRB1 alleles showing the most associated TCRs and HLA-C alleles showing the fewest. HLA typing was unavailable for some donors at each locus, so association tests used only the typed subset. A further reported finding was that TCR beta sequences accurately predicted the HLA-A and HLA-B alleles for most subjects in the first cohort. It was suggested by the authors that the approach could potentially be generalized to other disease states and immunological phenotypes. Some IMGT-functional V segments, including TRBV6-2 and TRBV6-3, could not be distinguished by the 87-base-pair reads and were therefore excluded. In a later analysis, about 16,000 TCR beta sequences were associated with specific HLA alleles at a false discovery rate of 0.05. Linkage disequilibrium might explain the correlated functional status among segregating V segments, but an unknown experimental factor could not be ruled out. A cluster of highly shared sequence variants was judged likely to represent a technical artifact of the sequencing pipeline. V-gene and J-gene trimming of TCR beta chains was associated with a missense DCLRE1C variant in a later genetic analysis, and the association was replicated in an independent cohort. A total of about 180 TCR beta chains were listed by the study as associated with cytomegalovirus. In a later genetic analysis, fewer N-insertions in productive TCRs were reported among donors in an Asian-associated ancestry cluster than the approximately 710-donor mean. Because counts were too low, 15 to 20 rarely observed V segments, including chromosome 9 orphons, were excluded from the earlier analysis of under 650 of the donors. Roughly uniform sequencing depth across donors was assumed in presence/absence analyses, although this assumption may not hold. Broadly in line with IMGT annotations, most TCR beta V segments showed up in productive rearrangements about 87% or about 30% of the time in an earlier analysis of several hundred of the donors. When HLA alleles, especially DR and DQ, strongly co-occurred, TCR associations were difficult to assign to individual alleles. In both the original and validation cohorts, the classifier was reported to diagnose cytomegalovirus status with high specificity and sensitivity.

The cohort consisted of approximately 690 healthy bone marrow donors. All cohort members were sampled while nominally healthy, although unrecorded immune exposures were likely present. The donor tested CMV seropositive and was one of the 289 seropositive cohort members. Every donor gave a peripheral blood sample, and the peripheral blood mononuclear cells from that sample were used for TCR beta sequencing. The Qiagen DNeasy Blood Extraction Kit was used to extract genomic DNA from the blood cell samples. For CDR1 and CDR2, the germline V gene lists SGHAT and FQNNGV. Spanning cysteine to phenylalanine, the CDR3 consists of 14 amino acids. This entry keeps only the CDR3 DNA: 42 bases, framed from base 1. Ends trimmed: V by 5 bases, J by 4 bases; bases unmatched to a gene: 6. Libraries were made using the immunoSEQ multiplex PCR assay. For the multiplex PCR, a mixture combining 60 forward primers for TCR Vbeta segments and 13 reverse primers for TCR Jbeta segments was used. The CDR3 region of rearranged TCR beta genes was amplified from genomic DNA with a multiplex PCR assay. The amplified TCR beta libraries were sequenced on the Illumina HiSeq System as 87-base-pair reads. The authors' pipeline ran thus. A later analysis tallied around 80 million unique TCR beta chains across the 650 to 750 repertoires, and about 10 million of those chains were shared by two or more donors. A nearest-neighbor algorithm error-corrected the raw reads and collapsed the reads into unique sequences, merging closely related sequences to remove PCR and sequencing errors. V, D and J gene segments were assigned by aligning CDR3 sequences to IMGT reference sequences. For a sequence to be retained, at least a six-nucleotide match to both a V gene segment and a J gene segment was required. Rearrangements were called productive when the CDR3 lacked stop codons and stayed in frame with V and J; all others were non-productive. Following IMGT convention, CDR3 was defined as the stretch from the second conserved V-encoded cysteine up to the conserved J-encoded phenylalanine. In an earlier analysis of roughly 610 of the donors, sequences lacking an unambiguous match to a single V gene segment were excluded. In an earlier analysis of a few hundred of the donors, V segments were called functional above 56.7% productive rearrangements and were called segregating when the between-donor standard deviation exceeded 5%. A statistical classification framework was built for diagnosing cytomegalovirus status from the catalog of TCR beta chain sequences. In a later analysis, TCR nucleotide sequences were compared against IMGT/GENE-DB human TR gene sequences so that V and J genes could be assigned. The TCRdist pipeline was used in a later analysis to assign CDR3 sequences and most-parsimonious VDJ recombination scenarios. A later analysis defined each TCR beta chain by its CDR3 amino acid sequence plus V-gene family, and excluded reads lacking a unique V-gene family. A later analysis removed nearly 600 highly shared, low-generation-probability nucleotide sequences to deal with suspected cross-contamination and a sequencing artifact. A later analysis calculated a clonal expansion index for each public chain from normalized within-repertoire ranks of inferred template counts. In a later analysis, generation probabilities were computed using a VDJ recombination model fitted to out-of-frame rearrangements, and the results were checked against IGoR. A later analysis scored TCR-TCR, TCR-HLA and TCR-CMV co-occurrence with hypergeometric tests, applying a repertoire-size bias correction to TCR pairs. False discovery rates were estimated in a later analysis by permuting HLA or CMV assignments 20 times. A later analysis grouped co-occurring TCRs with DBSCAN, adding TCRdist sequence similarity when clustering within HLA-allele-positive subsets. Repertoires with fewer than 30,000 or more than 120,000 public chains, plus five repertoires with anomalous nucleotide sharing, were excluded from co-occurrence clustering. TCRdb limited this immuneACCESS table to in-frame rearrangements with V and J called. A share of clones is missing; checked studies link under half to unresolved V genes, and the rest is unexplained. The DNA was the basis for D and trimming; V, J and clone size are from that table. The sample yields some 150,000 clones; 60% to 85% were counted once. The ten most abundant clones make up less than 4.5% of the sample.

The sequence joins TRBV11-2 to TRBJ2-5; TRBD1 lines up with 8 middle nucleotides. The source material was PBMCs. The clonotype was recovered from a man aged 30 to 45 in good health and CMV-seropositive. CDR3 loop: CASSERGQGETQYF. The sequenced DNA is TGTGCCAGCAGCGAGCGCGGACAGGGAGAGACCCAGTACTTC.